These T cell receptor beta chains were read from a single sample in a study of cytomegalovirus exposure and HLA in healthy donors. Produced via immunoSEQ multiplex PCR; TCRdb's table is partial and in-frame only. This sample has roughly 99,000 clones; around 77% occur once, and the top ten carry 4.2%. The specimen sequenced was PBMCs. The receptors derive from a male donor in good health and CMV-seronegative. CDR3s include the opening cysteine and the closing phenylalanine or tryptophan. D genes are given only for firm matches.

J,V,D,CDR3
TRBJ2-1,TRBV28,TRBD2,CASSLRTSGSNEQFF
TRBJ2-3,TRBV19,TRBD2,CASRASGRAQYF
TRBJ1-2,TRBV6-4,TRBD1,CASSPSRGTVYGYTF
TRBJ2-3,TRBV4-1,TRBD2,CASSHSGREDTQYF
TRBJ1-2,TRBV14,TRBD1,CASSEGADYGYTF
TRBJ2-1,TRBV11-2,.,CASSLEWAGTNYNEQFF
TRBJ2-7,TRBV4-2,TRBD2,CASSRIRPLAGVFGPTDEQYF
TRBJ2-2,TRBV6-4,.,CASSDEADTGELFF
TRBJ1-4,TRBV28,.,CASSPPRAGAHEKLFF
TRBJ2-7,TRBV2,.,CASRTDNYEQYF
TRBJ1-4,TRBV4-1,TRBD1,CASSQKTGSNEKLFF